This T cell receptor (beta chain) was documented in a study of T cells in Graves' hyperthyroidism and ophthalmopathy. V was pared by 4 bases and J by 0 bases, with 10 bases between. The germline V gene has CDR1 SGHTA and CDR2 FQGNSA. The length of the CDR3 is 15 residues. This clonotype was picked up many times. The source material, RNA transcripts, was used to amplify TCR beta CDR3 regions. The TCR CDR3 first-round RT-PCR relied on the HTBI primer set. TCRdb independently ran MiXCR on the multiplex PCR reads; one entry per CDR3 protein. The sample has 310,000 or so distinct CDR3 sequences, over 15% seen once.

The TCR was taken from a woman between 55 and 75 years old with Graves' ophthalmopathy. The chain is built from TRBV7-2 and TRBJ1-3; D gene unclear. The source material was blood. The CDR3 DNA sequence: TGTGCCAGCAGCTCCCGTACGATCTCTGGAAACACCATATATTTT. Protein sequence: CASSSRTISGNTIYF.